These 15 T cell receptor beta chains originate from one sample sequenced in a study of cytomegalovirus exposure and HLA in healthy donors. PCR was performed using 60 Vbeta and 13 Jbeta primers. Some clones are missing from TCRdb's copy, which holds only in-frame ones; the method was immunoSEQ multiplex PCR. The data contain about 89,000 clones, 85% of them singletons. The specimen was PBMCs. All receptors derive from a man in his forties in good health and CMV-seropositive.

This rearrangement joins TRBV11-2 to TRBJ2-1, with 14 bases identical to TRBD2. The length of the CDR3 is 19 residues. CDR1 SGHAT and CDR2 FQNNGV come from the germline V gene. Unmatched junction bases numbered 7, after V lost 3 bases and J lost 0 bases. CDR3 sequence reads: CASSFKTSGRGLSYNEQFF. CDR3 sequence (DNA): TGTGCCAGCAGCTTTAAGACTAGCGGGAGGGGTCTCTCCTACAATGAGCAGTTCTTC.

This chain uses TRBV11-2 with TRBJ1-3; TRBD1 matches 10 bases. This CDR3 contains 15 residues. In germline, CDR1 is SGHAT, CDR2 FQNNGV. The V gene end was trimmed by 3 bases and the J gene end by 4 bases; junction bases not matched to a gene: 3. The CDR3 region is CASSFDRGRGNTIYF. CDR3 in DNA: TGTGCCAGCAGCTTTGACAGGGGGCGCGGAAACACCATATATTTT.

CDR3 nucleotide sequence: TGTGCCAGCAGTTTATACCGGACAGGGGAGTCCTACGAGCAGTACTTC. Amino acids: CASSLYRTGESYEQYF. The chain uses TRBV27 and TRBJ2-7; 9 bases line up with TRBD1. CDR1 is MNHEY and CDR2 is SMNVEV in the germline V gene (reference sequence). V dropped 1 base and J dropped 1; count of bases not matched to a gene: 5. This CDR3 region has 16 residues.

This clone has only one observation. The chain carries TRBV6-5 and TRBJ1-5; tentatively, D is TRBD1 (6 bases). CDR1 and CDR2 from the germline V gene are MNHEY and SVGAGI. V shed 5 bases and J shed 5 bases, with 13 bases lying between them. CDR3 size: 14 residues. DNA of the CDR3: TGTGCCAGCAGTGACGGGGGGGCGGATCAGCCCCAGCATTTT. Translation: CASSDGGADQPQHF.

The chain links TRBV29-1 to TRBJ2-5; possibly TRBD1 for D (6 bases). Germline V CDR1 and CDR2: SQVTM, ANQGSEA. V was trimmed by 5 bases and J by 5 bases, leaving 24 bases between them. The CDR3 length is 16 residues. In DNA, the CDR3 is TGCAGCGTTCTACCTATGGACAGCCTCCTTGGGGAGACCCAGTACTTC. It yields the protein CSVLPMDSLLGETQYF.

This chain joins TRBV19 and TRBJ1-3; D gene unclear. This CDR3 has 14 amino acids. Trimming took off 5 bases at V and 1 base at J, with 9 bases between the two ends. Germline V gene data show CDR1 as LNHDA and CDR2 as SQIVND (reference sequence). Written as DNA, the CDR3 is TGTGCCAGTAGTCCGAGGGTTTCTGGAAACACCATATATTTT. Amino acids: CASSPRVSGNTIYF.

The V call is TRBV28, the J call TRBJ2-7, with a weak D call TRBD1 (6 bases). Germline CDR1 is MDHEN and CDR2 is SYDVKM. CDR3 size: 15 residues. Trimming left V 5 bases short and J 5 bases short, with 19 bases between. The CDR3 loop reads CASSLPGQTWDEQYF. DNA of the CDR3: TGTGCCAGCAGTCTTCCGGGACAAACCTGGGACGAGCAGTACTTC.

The V call is TRBV9, the J call TRBJ2-5, with 9 bases that match TRBD1. The assigned J gene may be wrong: the sequence end matches TRBJ2-7 better. Germline CDR1 is SGDLS and CDR2 is YYNGEE. This CDR3 has 16 residues. As DNA, the CDR3 is TGTGCCAGCAGCGTAGGGATAGGACAGGGGTTTAACGAGCAGTACTTC. Protein sequence: CASSVGIGQGFNEQYF.

The chain recombines TRBV27 with TRBJ2-1; 8 positions match TRBD1. Germline V lookup: CDR1 MNHEY, CDR2 SMNVEV (reference sequence). This CDR3 has 15 amino acids. The ends lost 4 bases at V and 12 bases at J; junction bases unmatched: 14. CDR3 region: CASSSGTGVSTGQFF. CDR3 nucleotide sequence: TGTGCCAGCAGTTCCGGGACAGGAGTATCTACTGGGCAGTTCTTC.

Of note for this clone: A read error is likely, as this CDR3 ends without the conserved phenylalanine or tryptophan. This chain joins TRBV19 and TRBJ2-7; 8 bases line up with TRBD1. Germline V gene lookup returns CDR1 LNHDA and CDR2 SQIVND (reference sequence). This CDR3 contains 14 residues. The J segment lost 3 bases and the V segment lost 4 bases, leaving 5 bases of the junction unmatched. This chain's CDR3 is CASSTRTGHYEQYL. For the CDR3, the DNA is TGTGCCAGTAGTACTCGGACAGGGCACTACGAGCAGTACCTC.

The chain carries TRBV6-5 and TRBJ1-5; D is ambiguous. This CDR3 spans 14 amino acids. Deletions cut 0 bases from V and 0 bases from J, with 3 bases between. Per germline, CDR1 MNHEY and CDR2 SVGAGI. This CDR3 reads CASSYSYSNQPQHF. As DNA, the CDR3 is TGTGCCAGCAGTTACTCTTATAGCAATCAGCCCCAGCATTTT.

The chain employs TRBV9 and TRBJ1-6; 10 nucleotides align to TRBD1. Germline V gives CDR1 SGDLS, CDR2 YYNGEE. The junction had 7 bases not matched to a gene; V was cut back by 0 bases and J by 10 bases. This CDR3 contains 16 residues. The DNA of the CDR3 is TGTGCCAGCAGCGTAGCTACGGGACAGGGGCGATCACCCCTCCACTTT. This translates into CASSVATGQGRSPLHF.

V is TRBV5-4 and J is TRBJ1-6; D possibly corresponds to TRBD1 (5 bases). CDR1 and CDR2 from the germline V gene are SGHNT and YYREEE (reference sequence). The germline V and J ends were trimmed by 4 bases and 1 base, with 9 bases remaining between them. The CDR3 sequence is 15 residues long. The CDR3 reads CASSPGGSYNSPLHF. CDR3 bases: TGTGCCAGCAGCCCGGGGGGATCCTATAATTCACCCCTCCACTTT.

This clone was recorded once. The chain employs TRBV9 and TRBJ2-2; TRBD1 is a possible D gene (5 bases). Trimming removed 4 bases from V and 7 bases from J, with 14 bases in between. This CDR3 contains 14 residues. CDR1 and CDR2 from the germline V gene are SGDLS and YYNGEE. The CDR3 here is CASSPQQDIGELFF. The CDR3 DNA is TGTGCCAGCAGCCCCCAACAGGATATCGGGGAGCTGTTTTTT.

The chain couples TRBV7-9 to TRBJ1-1; D perhaps matches TRBD1 (6 bases). This CDR3 comprises 14 residues. The germline CDR1 and CDR2 sequences are SEHNR and FQNEAQ (reference sequence). V lost 4 bases, J lost 10 bases, and 19 bases lay in between. DNA for the CDR3: TGTGCCAGCAGCTACAGGGACCTGAATGTGGGAGCTTTCTTT. This codes for CASSYRDLNVGAFF.